This T cell receptor beta chain was captured by sequencing in a study of cytomegalovirus exposure and HLA in healthy donors. About the study: An earlier analysis identified approximately 120 million unique TCR beta sequences in about 170 million T cells.

V was clipped by 7 bases and J by 8 bases; unmatched bases: 12. From germline, CDR1 is SGHRS and CDR2 YFSETQ. The CDR3 has 14 amino acids. The PCR was carried out with 60 Vbeta primers and 13 Jbeta primers. TCRdb's copy holds only in-frame clones and misses some; the assay was immunoSEQ multiplex PCR. The table lists approximately 210,000 clones, approximately 83% of them singletons. Study results and limitations: As confirmed in vitro, three CMV-associated chains were specific for CMV antigens. Data from an earlier analysis indicated that most TCR beta V segments were productive either about 90% or about 30% of the time. Altogether, some 170 TCR beta chains were recorded as cytomegalovirus-associated.

Concerning this clone: Its matching antigen is unknown.

This receptor was obtained from a woman between 45 and 60 years old in good health and CMV-seropositive. The sequencing input was PBMCs. The V gene is TRBV5-1, the J gene TRBJ1-2, with 9 bases fitting TRBD1. For the CDR3, the DNA is TGCGCCAGCCGCTACGGACAGGGGAGCGGAGGCTACACCTTC. This sequence encodes CASRYGQGSGGYTF. The whole variable domain, remainder taken from reference TRBV5-1 and TRBJ1-2, is KAGVTQTPRYLIKTRGQQVTLSCSPISGHRSVSWYQQTPGQGLQFLFEYFSETQRNKGNFPGRFSGRQFSNSRSEMNVSTLELGDSALYLCASRYGQGSGGYTFGSGTRLTVV.